Listed below are T cell receptor beta chains from one sample, sequenced in a study of CD8+ T cells in alopecia areata. Here immunoSEQ multiplex PCR was the method, and the copy in TCRdb shows in-frame clones only, minus some. Of some 130,000 clones listed, about three fifths are singletons. The sequenced sample was CD4+ T cells sorted from blood, obtained at week 0. The receptors derive from a human donor with alopecia areata. Both conserved end residues are part of each CDR3. A D gene is named only where the DNA matches it firmly. Clone size is not always given. Where it is, it says once, few, many or a class for expanded clones.

j_call | d_call | v_call | clone_size | cdr3_nt | cdr3_aa
TRBJ2-3 | . | TRBV9 | few | TGTGCCAGCAGCTTCACAGATACGCAGTATTTT | CASSFTDTQYF
TRBJ1-5 | . | TRBV29-1 | . | TGCAGCGTTCAACTCACCCGCCATAGCAATCAGCCCCAGCATTTT | CSVQLTRHSNQPQHF
TRBJ2-7 | TRBD2 | TRBV15 | . | TGTGCCACCAGCAGTGGGGGAGGGGTCCCAAACGAGCAGTACTTC | CATSSGGGVPNEQYF
TRBJ1-3 | . | TRBV7-2 | few | TGTGCCAGCAGCTTAGGTCCAGGGGCGGCCGGAAACACCATATATTTT | CASSLGPGAAGNTIYF
TRBJ1-2 | . | TRBV5-4 | . | TGTGCCAGCAGCCGGGACACGGGCTATGGCTACACCTTC | CASSRDTGYGYTF
TRBJ1-2 | . | TRBV6-6 | once | TGTGCCAGCAGTTACACGGGTGGCTACACCTTC | CASSYTGGYTF
TRBJ2-5 | . | TRBV9 | few | TGTGCCAGCAGCTTTGGACCACAGATTCAAGAGACCCAGTACTTC | CASSFGPQIQETQYF
TRBJ1-5 | . | TRBV30 | . | TGTGCCTGGAGTGCTGACAGACACGGGAGTCAGCCCCAGCATTTT | CAWSADRHGSQPQHF
TRBJ2-7 | . | TRBV6-5 | . | TGTGCCAGCAGCTTCGGCGGTTCCTACGAGCAGTACTTC | CASSFGGSYEQYF
TRBJ2-3 | . | TRBV14 | once | TGTGCCAGCAGCCCTGGGGGGGCCAGGACAGATACGCAGTATTTT | CASSPGGARTDTQYF
TRBJ1-6 | . | TRBV30 | . | TGTGCCTGGACCCGGCCGGGACTGATGAATTCACCCCTCCACTTT | CAWTRPGLMNSPLHF
TRBJ1-2 | . | TRBV29-1 | . | TGCAGCGTAGCCCCAGGGGTCTCTGGCTACACCTTC | CSVAPGVSGYTF
TRBJ2-7 | . | TRBV7-2 | few | TGTGCCAGCAGCTTAGACATCCAAACCTACGAGCAGTACTTC | CASSLDIQTYEQYF
TRBJ2-5 | . | TRBV6-5 | . | TGTGCCAGCAGTTACACTGGGATTTCCCAAGAGACCCAGTACTTC | CASSYTGISQETQYF
TRBJ2-3 | . | TRBV5-1 | . | TGCGCCAGCAGCTTGGACGGTTCCAGGGGCGCAGATACGCAGTATTTT | CASSLDGSRGADTQYF
TRBJ2-7 | TRBD2 | TRBV9 | few | TGTGCCAGCAGCTCTGCCCCGGGGGAGGGGAACGTCTACTTC | CASSSAPGEGNVYF
TRBJ2-3 | TRBD1 | TRBV2 | few | TGTGCCAGCAGTGGACCGGGACAGGGAACAGATACGCAGTATTTT | CASSGPGQGTDTQYF
TRBJ1-2 | . | TRBV29-1 | once | TGCGGAACCGCCAGGGGCAACTATGGCTACACCTTC | CGTARGNYGYTF
TRBJ1-5 | TRBD1 | TRBV6-6 | . | TGTGCCAGCAGTTACCTCAGGACAGGGGGCGCCCAGCCCCAGCATTTT | CASSYLRTGGAQPQHF
TRBJ2-3 | TRBD1 | TRBV10-3 | . | TGTGCCATCAGTGAAGGGGGCGGAACTAGCACAGATACGCAGTATTTT | CAISEGGGTSTDTQYF
TRBJ1-2 | . | TRBV9 | . | TGTGCCAGCAGCGTAGTCGGAGGTGGCTATGGCTACACCTTC | CASSVVGGGYGYTF
TRBJ2-7 | . | TRBV4-2 | . | TGTGCCAGCAGCCAACCCCCACTAAGACACGGTGCCTACGAGCAGTACTTC | CASSQPPLRHGAYEQYF
TRBJ2-1 | TRBD2 | TRBV4-1 | . | TGCGCCAGCAGCCAAGACCCAGCGGGGAGCTCCTACAATGAGCAGTTCTTC | CASSQDPAGSSYNEQFF
TRBJ1-1 | . | TRBV25-1 | . | TGTGCCAGCAGTGAATTGCAGAACACTGAAGCTTTCTTT | CASSELQNTEAFF
TRBJ1-5 | . | TRBV4-1 | . | TGCGCCAGCAGCCAAGATATGAATACAGTAAGCAATCAGCCCCAGCATTTT | CASSQDMNTVSNQPQHF
TRBJ1-1 | . | TRBV4-2 | . | TGTGCCAGCAGCCCTACGATGTCACAGGGAGGGACTGAAGCTTTCTTT | CASSPTMSQGGTEAFF
TRBJ1-3 | . | TRBV29-1 | . | TGCAGCGCCCGGACGGGGGTTGGTGGAAACACCATATATTTT | CSARTGVGGNTIYF
TRBJ2-1 | TRBD2 | TRBV5-1 | few | TGCGCCAGCAGCTTGGATTCGGGGGGCTACAATGAGCAGTTCTTC | CASSLDSGGYNEQFF
TRBJ2-5 | TRBD1 | TRBV5-1 | . | TGCGCCAGCAGCAACCGGACAGGGGCGTTGGAGACCCAGTACTTC | CASSNRTGALETQYF
TRBJ2-7 | . | TRBV30 | . | TGTGCCTGGAGCCTAATGGGGACGGTAACCTACGAGCAGTACTTC | CAWSLMGTVTYEQYF
TRBJ1-4 | TRBD1 | TRBV12-5 | . | TGTGCTAGTGGTTTGGTCCTCAGGGGGCGGACAACTAATGAAAAACTGTTTTTT | CASGLVLRGRTTNEKLFF
TRBJ2-1 | . | TRBV4-3 | . | TGCGCCAGCAGCCAAGATATAACCCGCCGCAATGAGCAGTTCTTC | CASSQDITRRNEQFF
TRBJ1-2 | . | TRBV6-5 | . | TGTGCCAGCAGTTACGGTCCGGGGGGTAAAGGTGGCTACACCTTC | CASSYGPGGKGGYTF
TRBJ2-3 | . | TRBV19 | once | TGTGCCAGTAGTATGTGGCAGGGCGCCACAGATACGCAGTATTTT | CASSMWQGATDTQYF
TRBJ2-5 | . | TRBV7-2 | . | TGTGCCAGCAGCAAGGGAATATACCAAGAGACCCAGTACTTC | CASSKGIYQETQYF
TRBJ1-1 | . | TRBV6-5 | . | TGTGCCAGCAGTTTATACCTCGGGACGCCGGAAGCTTTCTTT | CASSLYLGTPEAFF
TRBJ2-3 | . | TRBV5-1 | . | TGCGCCAGCAGCTTAGGACAGCGCACAGATACGCAGTATTTT | CASSLGQRTDTQYF
TRBJ1-2 | TRBD1 | TRBV7-2 | once | TGTGCCAGCAAGCCGTTTTTCTTCCAGGGGGCAGGCTACACCTTC | CASKPFFFQGAGYTF
TRBJ2-7 | . | TRBV29-1 | . | TGCAGCGTTGAAGGGCTAGCGAACGAGCAGTACTTC | CSVEGLANEQYF
TRBJ2-3 | . | TRBV9 | . | TGTGCCAGCAGCGTAGGACCATTAACAGATACGCAGTATTTT | CASSVGPLTDTQYF
TRBJ1-1 | . | TRBV29-1 | . | TGCAGCGTATTGGCACACAGGAACACTGAAGCTTTCTTT | CSVLAHRNTEAFF
TRBJ1-4 | . | TRBV29-1 | . | TGCAGCGTTCGAGTTACTAATGAAAAACTGTTTTTT | CSVRVTNEKLFF
TRBJ2-2 | . | TRBV6-5 | . | TGTGCCAGCTCGCTGACTCCCAACACCGGGGAGCTGTTTTTT | CASSLTPNTGELFF
TRBJ1-2 | . | TRBV11-3 | few | TGTGCCAGCAGCTTAGACAGGCTCTATGGCTACACCTTC | CASSLDRLYGYTF
TRBJ2-7 | . | TRBV5-8 | . | TGTGCCAGCAGCTTCGGACTAAATTACGAGCAGTACTTC | CASSFGLNYEQYF